The 3 T cell receptor beta chains below were found in one sample sequenced in a study of blood T cell repertoires in COVID-19. Method: immunoSEQ multiplex PCR; TCRdb's copy keeps in-frame clones and lacks some. The repertoire has under 150,000 clones, 76% of them found once; the top ten carry more than 3.5%. Sequencing was performed on peripheral blood. The receptors were gathered from an elderly woman with active or convalescent COVID-19.

This chain links TRBV28 with TRBJ1-5, with D maybe TRBD1 (6 bases). V shed 6 bases and J shed 6 bases, with 9 bases lying between them. This CDR3 region has 12 residues. Germline V gene lookup returns CDR1 MDHEN and CDR2 SYDVKM. This chain's CDR3 is CASSTGLQPQHF. The CDR3 DNA sequence: TGTGCCAGCAGCACAGGGCTTCAGCCCCAGCATTTT.

The chain is built from TRBV12-3 or TRBV12-4 and TRBJ2-7; TRBD2 might be the D (7 bases). The CDR3 has 12 residues. V lost 4 bases and J 9 bases, leaving 13 bases between the germline ends. In DNA form, the CDR3 reads TGTGCCAGCAGTTGGGGGGGGCCCGGGCAGTACTTC. Translating gives CASSWGGPGQYF.

V and J are TRBV30 and TRBJ2-6; 9 bases agree with TRBD1. The trim removed 2 bases at V and 0 bases at J, leaving 14 bases unmatched. The CDR3 runs to 20 residues. The germline V gene has CDR1 GTSNPN and CDR2 SVGIG (reference sequence). The CDR3 DNA is TGTGCCTGGAGTCTGACCATATCACAGGGGGCTGGCTCTGGGGCCAACGTCCTGACTTTC. Protein product: CAWSLTISQGAGSGANVLTF.